These 10 T cell receptor beta chains came from one sample sequenced in a study of spatial heterogeneity in lung cancer. TCRdb called the 5' RACE reads again in MiXCR, with one record for every CDR3 protein. The sample includes fewer than 3,500 distinct CDR3 sequences, about 20% of them seen just once. Time point reported: blood at routine non-recurrence follow-up after resection. The material sequenced was PBMCs, taken at follow-up. All receptors derive from a male donor with early-stage non-small cell lung cancer.

V is TRBV6-5 and J is TRBJ2-6; 8 nucleotides agree with TRBD1. V gave up 1 base and J gave up 1 base; unmatched junction bases: 12. The CDR3 loop spans 20 amino acids. Germline lookup yields CDR1 MNHEY and CDR2 SVGAGI. CDR3 sequence (DNA): TGTGCCAGCAGTTACTTTTCAGGGGGCTGGGCTGGATCTGGGGCCAACGTCCTGACTTTC. Its translation: CASSYFSGGWAGSGANVLTF.

This clonotype was counted between two and nine times. V gene TRBV6-5 combines with J gene TRBJ2-3, with D uncertain. This CDR3 comprises 14 residues. Germline V gene lookup returns CDR1 MNHEY and CDR2 SVGAGI. The V gene lost 2 bases and the J gene lost 2 bases, with 8 bases spanning the gap. CDR3 nucleotide sequence: TGTGCCAGCAGTTACGACTCCTCCACAGATACGCAGTATTTT. This codes for CASSYDSSTDTQYF.

By share, this clonotype ranks as medium-sized (0.01 to 0.1%). The chain has TRBV5-1 and TRBJ2-1; TRBD1 matches 9 bases. CDR3 length equals 19 residues. Germline V gene sequence: CDR1 SGHRS, CDR2 YFSETQ. The V segment lost 5 bases and the J segment 0 bases; nucleotides outside the gene matches: 15. CDR3: CASSSAGTGRLSSYNEQFF. CDR3 bases: TGCGCCAGCAGTTCCGCCGGGACAGGGCGCCTCAGCTCCTACAATGAGCAGTTCTTC.

This clonotype was seen only a few times. This sequence joins TRBV2 and TRBJ2-1; D may be TRBD2 (6 bases). The CDR3 runs to 15 residues. V lost 7 bases, J lost 10 bases, and 23 bases lay in between. Germline lookup yields CDR1 SNHLY and CDR2 FYNNEI. The CDR3 reads CASIPRAGGGKEQFF. The CDR3 nucleotides are TGTGCCAGCATCCCTCGTGCCGGGGGTGGGAAGGAGCAGTTCTTC.

This clonotype counts as medium-sized. This chain joins TRBV19 and TRBJ2-1; 9 bases agree with TRBD2. Trimming cost V 1 base and J 4 bases; bases outside gene matches: 2. Germline assignment: CDR1 LNHDA and CDR2 SQIVND (reference sequence). This CDR3 spans 15 amino acids. The CDR3 sequence: CASSIGLAGYNEQFF. In nucleotides, the CDR3 is TGTGCCAGTAGTATAGGGCTAGCGGGGTACAATGAGCAGTTCTTC.

By sample share, this clonotype is medium-sized. The chain uses TRBV5-5 and TRBJ2-5, with TRBD1 matching 7 bases. V lost 4 bases to trimming and J lost 3 bases; unmatched junction nucleotides: 3. CDR1 and CDR2 from the germline V gene are SGHKS and YYEKEE (reference sequence). This CDR3 has 13 amino acids. CDR3 in DNA: TGTGCCAGCAGCAAACAGGGGAAAGAGACCCAGTACTTC. Residues: CASSKQGKETQYF.

In this sample, this clonotype is medium-sized. The CDR3 region has the DNA TGTGCCAGCAGCGTACGGGACAGTCCTTTGGAGCAGTACTTC. It yields the protein CASSVRDSPLEQYF. The V gene is TRBV9, the J gene TRBJ2-7, with TRBD1 identical over 7 bases. Trimming at V came to 1 base and at J to 7 bases, leaving 8 bases not matched to a gene. Germline V gene data show CDR1 as SGDLS and CDR2 as YYNGEE. This CDR3 spans 14 amino acids.

The chain couples TRBV14 to TRBJ1-6; no clear D gene. Trimming pared 5 bases from V and 0 bases from J, leaving 11 bases between. CDR1 is SGHDN, CDR2 FVKESK, per germline. The CDR3 extends over 16 amino acids. The CDR3 region is CASSYNPSSYNSPLHF. The CDR3 DNA is TGTGCCAGCAGCTATAATCCGAGCTCCTATAATTCACCCCTCCACTTT.

The table lists this clonotype with many counts. V usage is TRBV27 and J usage is TRBJ2-5; a possible D gene is TRBD2 (5 bases). Germline CDR1 is MNHEY and CDR2 is SMNVEV (reference sequence). This CDR3 has 13 residues. Trimming pared 3 bases from V and 9 bases from J, leaving 14 bases between. Written as DNA, the CDR3 is TGTGCCAGCAGTTTCGGACCGGGGAAGGCCCAGTACTTC. It specifies CASSFGPGKAQYF.

This clonotype is medium-sized by share. The CDR3 region is CASSPRPPGLAVSYEQYF. CDR3 nucleotides: TGTGCCAGCAGTCCCCGCCCCCCGGGACTAGCGGTATCCTACGAGCAGTACTTC. The V call is TRBV6-5, the J call TRBJ2-7; 11 bases match TRBD2. CDR1 and CDR2 (germline): MNHEY, SVGAGI. J gave up 1 base and V 5 bases, and 13 bases lay outside the gene matches. There are 18 residues in the CDR3.